This is a list of T cell receptor beta chains from one sample in a study of neurological immune-mediated disorders. TCRdb used MiXCR to reprocess the 5' RACE reads, holding one entry per CDR3 protein. Of approximately 20,000 distinct CDR3 sequences in the sample, roughly 15% were seen once. The sequencing sample was made of PBMCs. These receptors were taken from a female donor with HTLV-1-associated myelopathy (HAM/TSP). Both conserved end residues are part of each CDR3. Each record gives: clone size, D gene, J gene, V gene, CDR3 protein, CDR3 DNA. D genes are given only for firm matches. The size entry is marked missing in some rows and otherwise reads once, few, many or a size class.

>many|-|TRBJ2-7|TRBV20-1
CSARGGGDLHEQYF
TGCAGTGCTAGGGGGGGCGGTGATCTACACGAGCAGTACTTC
>many|-|TRBJ2-2|TRBV7-3
CASSLNTGELFF
TGTGCCAGCAGCTTAAACACCGGGGAGCTGTTTTTT
>-|-|TRBJ2-1|TRBV3-1
CASSQVGSYNEQFF
TGTGCCAGCAGCCAGGTAGGCTCCTACAATGAGCAGTTCTTC
>many|-|TRBJ2-7|TRBV20-1
CSASRPFGVKYEQYF
TGCAGTGCTAGTCGGCCCTTCGGGGTAAAATACGAGCAGTACTTC
>many|TRBD2|TRBJ2-2|TRBV5-1
CASSSGLANTGELFF
TGCGCCAGCAGCTCGGGACTAGCGAACACCGGGGAGCTGTTTTTT
>many|TRBD2|TRBJ2-1|TRBV5-1
CASSLLAGRSLYNEQFF
TGCGCCAGCAGCCTACTAGCGGGACGAAGCCTCTACAATGAGCAGTTCTTC
>many|-|TRBJ2-1|TRBV2
CASSTTFF
TGTGCCAGCAGTACTACGTTCTTC
>many|-|TRBJ1-1|TRBV20-1
CSARIQGRSSTEAFF
TGCAGTGCCAGGATACAGGGACGTTCGAGCACTGAAGCTTTCTTT
>many|TRBD1|TRBJ2-3|TRBV20-1
CSARGAGGSTDTQYF
TGCAGTGCTAGGGGGGCAGGGGGATCGACAGATACGCAGTATTTT
>few|-|TRBJ2-3|TRBV5-6
CASSMGTSGTDTQYF
TGTGCCAGCAGCATGGGGACGTCGGGCACAGATACGCAGTATTTT
>many|-|TRBJ2-7|TRBV11-2
CASSLHNSYEQYF
TGTGCCAGCAGCTTACACAACTCCTACGAGCAGTACTTC
>medium-sized|-|TRBJ2-7|TRBV20-1
CSAIPMVGDEQYF
TGCAGTGCTATACCGATGGTGGGCGACGAGCAGTACTTC
>-|TRBD1|TRBJ2-5|TRBV10-3
CAISGQEQETQYF
TGTGCCATCAGCGGACAGGAGCAAGAGACCCAGTACTTC
>many|-|TRBJ2-5|TRBV4-3
CASSQGSGQVTQYF
TGCGCCAGCAGCCAAGGTTCAGGGCAGGTGACCCAGTACTTC
>many|TRBD2|TRBJ2-6|TRBV20-1
CSARGLAGLPGANVLTF
TGCAGTGCAAGAGGATTAGCGGGCCTCCCTGGGGCCAACGTCCTGACTTTC
>many|TRBD2|TRBJ2-7|TRBV12-3/TRBV12-4
CASSPSGIGYEQYF
TGTGCCAGCAGCCCTAGCGGGATTGGCTACGAGCAGTACTTC
>medium-sized|-|TRBJ1-1|TRBV5-1
CASSLAGGYTEAFF
TGCGCCAGCAGCTTGGCCGGGGGTTACACTGAAGCTTTCTTT
>many|-|TRBJ2-3|TRBV20-1
CSAPAVQRTDTQYF
TGCAGTGCTCCGGCGGTTCAGCGCACAGATACGCAGTATTTT
>many|TRBD2|TRBJ2-1|TRBV28
CASEGVSGGAPNEQFF
TGTGCCAGCGAAGGAGTAAGCGGGGGGGCCCCCAATGAGCAGTTCTTC
>many|TRBD1|TRBJ2-1|TRBV18
CASSPSGGQSLNEQFF
TGTGCCAGCTCACCCTCAGGGGGTCAAAGCCTCAATGAGCAGTTCTTC
>many|-|TRBJ2-1|TRBV5-1
CASSLELSYNEQFF
TGCGCCAGCAGCTTGGAACTGTCCTACAATGAGCAGTTCTTC
>-|TRBD2|TRBJ2-7|TRBV7-7
CASFTSGNEQYF
TGTGCTAGCTTTACTAGCGGCAACGAGCAGTACTTC
>many|-|TRBJ2-3|TRBV5-1
CASSGGTGLDTQYF
TGCGCCAGCAGCGGAGGGACGGGCCTAGATACGCAGTATTTT
>-|TRBD2|TRBJ2-1|TRBV20-1
CSARRGAGGRDEQFF
TGCAGTGCTAGGCGGGGCGCGGGAGGGCGCGATGAGCAGTTCTTC
>many|-|TRBJ2-5|TRBV20-1
CSARDSVRTTQETQYF
TGCAGTGCTAGAGATTCCGTCCGGACAACCCAAGAGACCCAGTACTTC
>many|-|TRBJ2-7|TRBV7-8
CASSLVMPSYEQYF
TGTGCCAGCAGCTTAGTGATGCCCTCCTACGAGCAGTACTTC
>many|-|TRBJ1-6|TRBV20-1
CSALDNSYNSPLHF
TGCAGTGCGCTGGACAACTCCTATAATTCACCCCTCCACTTT
>many|-|TRBJ2-2|TRBV19
CASSIARTGELFF
TGTGCCAGTAGTATTGCGAGAACCGGGGAGCTGTTTTTT
>many|-|TRBJ1-4|TRBV7-2
CASSLDVRVGEKLFF
TGTGCCAGCAGCTTAGATGTCAGGGTTGGTGAAAAACTGTTTTTT
>-|-|TRBJ1-1|TRBV5-1
CASSLAGGKNTEAFF
TGCGCCAGCAGCTTGGCCGGGGGAAAGAACACTGAAGCTTTCTTT
>many|TRBD1|TRBJ1-1|TRBV12-3/TRBV12-4
CASSFAGGAFF
TGTGCCAGCAGTTTCGCAGGGGGAGCTTTCTTT
>many|-|TRBJ2-7|TRBV5-1
CASSLGFGETYEQYF
TGCGCCAGCAGCTTGGGGTTCGGCGAAACCTACGAGCAGTACTTC
>few|-|TRBJ1-1|TRBV6-5
CASSPRRATEAFF
TGTGCCAGCAGCCCCCGAAGGGCCACTGAAGCTTTCTTT
>many|-|TRBJ2-5|TRBV5-1
CASSSPRETQYF
TGCGCCAGCAGCTCCCCCAGGGAGACCCAGTACTTC
>many|TRBD2|TRBJ2-7|TRBV18
CASSPPGTSGSYEQYF
TGTGCCAGCTCACCCCCAGGGACTAGCGGGTCCTACGAGCAGTACTTC
>many|-|TRBJ2-2|TRBV20-1
CSAARANTGELFF
TGCAGTGCCGCGAGGGCCAACACCGGGGAGCTGTTTTTT
>many|TRBD2|TRBJ2-1|TRBV5-8
CASSLALGLVIDEQFF
TGTGCCAGCAGCTTGGCCTTGGGACTAGTTATCGATGAGCAGTTCTTC
>-|-|TRBJ1-5|TRBV7-2
CASSFYICSARDRSRVGQPQHF
-
>many|-|TRBJ1-1|TRBV29-1
CSVGEDSRATEAFF
TGCAGCGTTGGAGAGGACAGCCGGGCAACTGAAGCTTTCTTT
>many|-|TRBJ2-6|TRBV2
CASSEKVPGSGANVLTF
TGTGCCAGCAGTGAAAAGGTCCCGGGCTCTGGGGCCAACGTCCTGACTTTC
>many|-|TRBJ2-1|TRBV5-1
CASSLGQGGNEQFF
TGCGCCAGCAGCTTGGGGCAGGGCGGGAATGAGCAGTTCTTC
>many|TRBD2|TRBJ2-2|TRBV4-2
CASSQERLAATGELFF
TGTGCCAGCAGCCAAGAGAGACTAGCTGCTACCGGGGAGCTGTTTTTT